This note documents a single T cell receptor (beta chain) sequence. With baseline, cycle 4 day 1, and cycle 7 day 1 as timepoints, blood was sampled. Libraries were prepared by immunoSEQ multiplex PCR; TCRdb keeps only in-frame clonotypes and omits some of them. The sample holds some 38,000 clones, around nine tenths seen once. Trimming stripped 0 bases from V and 0 bases from J, with 16 bases between. The CDR3 sequence is 17 residues long. The germline CDR1 and CDR2 sequences are SGHRS and YFSETQ. The sample originates from a study of OX40 agonist ivuxolimab in advanced cancers. The sample consisted of CD4+ or CD8+ T cells sorted from blood, taken in a trial of the OX40 agonist ivuxolimab. This TCR derives from an adult with an advanced solid tumor such as melanoma, head and neck, liver or kidney cancer. The V and J genes are TRBV5-1 and TRBJ2-7; TRBD2 might be the D (6 bases). In DNA, the CDR3 is TGCGCCAGCAGCTTGGGTAGTGGGGGGTCTTACTCCTACGAGCAGTACTTC. Its translation is CASSLGSGGSYSYEQYF.